The present T cell receptor beta chain was sequenced within a study of sequential checkpoint blockade in melanoma. A few counts support this clone. Treatment given: randomized to nivolumab then ipilimumab (arm A) or the reverse (arm B). Assay: immunoSEQ multiplex PCR; the TCRdb copy retains only in-frame clones and omits some. The sample includes 2,500 or so clones, about 23% of them seen just once. Sequenced here: tumor tissue (inferred from file names), sampled from a patient given nivolumab and ipilimumab in sequence. The receptor was isolated from a human donor with melanoma.

CDR3 loop: CASSTSGGDNEQFF. The CDR3, as DNA: TGTGCCAGCAGTACTAGCGGGGGGGACAATGAGCAGTTCTTC. The chain employs TRBV6-8 and TRBJ2-1, with 13 bases identical to TRBD2. V trimming: 5 bases; J trimming: 5 bases; junction bases outside the gene matches: 0. Germline assignment: CDR1 MNHGY and CDR2 SAAAGT. This CDR3 contains 14 residues.